The T cell receptor beta chain under discussion was sequenced for a study of T cells expressing NK-cell markers. Across the whole study: There were seven HCMV-seropositive donors and one seronegative donor among the eight sequenced.

TCRdb reprocessed the 5' RACE reads and keeps a single row for each CDR3 protein, giving no DNA. The sample includes some 150,000 distinct CDR3 sequences. Study-level points and caveats: A range of roughly 1.0-7.0% of CD8+ T cells consisted of dominant NKG2C+ clonotypes in a handful of donors. The CD3+CD56-NKG2C+ fraction was also led by these clonotypes in a few donors.

As regards this clonotype: Its antigen is unidentified.

This CDR3 contains 13 residues. The germline gives CDR1 SGHDT, CDR2 YYEEEE. V is TRBV5-6 and J is TRBJ2-7; as DNA is missing, the TRBD1 call by TCRdb cannot be tested. What was sequenced was blood T cells: a sorted CD56 or NKG2C T cell subset, CD4+ or CD8+ T cells, or bulk PBMC T cells (not recorded which). The TCR originated in a man younger than 35 in good health. CDR3 sequence reads: CASSYGQGHEQYF. The complete variable domain, with remaining parts taken from reference TRBV5-6 and TRBJ2-7, reads DAGVTQSPTHLIKTRGQQVTLRCSPKSGHDTVSWYQQALGQGPQFIFQYYEEEERQRGNFPDRFSGHQFPNYSSELNVNALLLGDSALYLCASSYGQGHEQYFGPGTRLTVT.